The sample holds a few counts of the clone carrying this T cell receptor (beta chain). V lost 6 bases and J 3 bases, leaving 17 bases between the germline ends. This CDR3 has 15 residues. These data are taken from a study of identical twins. TCRdb reprocessed the 5' RACE reads via MiXCR and lists one record per CDR3 protein. The sample lists approximately 680,000 distinct CDR3 sequences; about 7.6% were seen once. Separately, the same data were catalogued under a study of yellow fever vaccine responses in identical twins.

This chain uses TRBV12-3 or TRBV12-4 with TRBJ1-2; D remains unclear. Sequencing was carried out using PBMCs. The receptor was derived from a woman aged 18 to 35 in good health. In nucleotides, the CDR3 is TGTGCCAGCAGACGACGGGAGTCGGCAGACTATGGCTACACCTTC. Protein sequence: CASRRRESADYGYTF.